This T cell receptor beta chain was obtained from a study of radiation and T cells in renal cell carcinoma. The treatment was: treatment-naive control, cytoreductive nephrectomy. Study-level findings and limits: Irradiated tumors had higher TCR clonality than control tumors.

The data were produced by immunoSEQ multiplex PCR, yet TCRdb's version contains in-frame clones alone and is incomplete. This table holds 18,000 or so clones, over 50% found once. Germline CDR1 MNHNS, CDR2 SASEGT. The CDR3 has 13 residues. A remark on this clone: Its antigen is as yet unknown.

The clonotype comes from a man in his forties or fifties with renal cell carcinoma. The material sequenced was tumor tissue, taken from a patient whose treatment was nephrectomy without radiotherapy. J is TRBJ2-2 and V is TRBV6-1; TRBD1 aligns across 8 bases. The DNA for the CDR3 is TGTGCTAGTGACAGGGGGAACACCGGGGAGCTGTTTTTT. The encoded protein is CASDRGNTGELFF.